Presented here are 17 T cell receptor beta chains from one specimen sequenced in a study of somatic mutations in cytotoxic T cells in rheumatoid arthritis. The table came from immunoSEQ multiplex PCR; TCRdb's copy has only in-frame clones and leaves some out. In the table there are about 6,900 clones, 74% of which are singletons. Source material: CD8+ T cells sorted from blood. These receptors all stem from an adult with rheumatoid arthritis.

This sequence joins TRBV7-9 and TRBJ2-2; 12 nucleotides line up with TRBD2. Germline assignment: CDR1 SEHNR and CDR2 FQNEAQ (reference sequence). J was trimmed by 7 bases and V by 4 bases; bases with no gene match: 10. The CDR3 is 17 amino acids. CDR3 sequence: CASSSPSGRAAGGELFF. In nucleotides, the CDR3 is TGTGCCAGCAGCTCCCCTAGCGGGAGGGCCGCTGGCGGGGAGCTGTTTTTT.

This chain connects TRBV7-9 to TRBJ2-3, with D maybe TRBD2 (5 bases). Germline lookup yields CDR1 SEHNR and CDR2 FQNEAQ (reference sequence). V was clipped by 6 bases and J by 4 bases, with 17 bases between them. CDR3 size: 15 residues. The CDR3 DNA sequence: TGTGCCAGCAGTCTCCATGACGGGAAGGCAGATACGCAGTATTTT. Its translation is CASSLHDGKADTQYF.

The chain recombines TRBV27 with TRBJ2-7; D is uncertain. This CDR3 region has 14 residues. Germline loops: CDR1 MNHEY, CDR2 SMNVEV (reference sequence). V lost 5 bases and J 5 bases, leaving 16 bases between the germline ends. The CDR3 DNA is TGTGCCAGCAGTGCTGAAAAGGCCTGGGACGAGCAGTACTTC. This codes for CASSAEKAWDEQYF.

The J gene is TRBJ2-1, the V gene TRBV10-3; the D gene is possibly TRBD1 (7 bases). The CDR3 loop spans 15 amino acids. Trimming stripped 7 bases from V and 0 bases from J, with 13 bases between. Per the germline V gene, CDR1 is ENHRY and CDR2 is SYGVKD. The CDR3 bases are TGTGCCATCACCTCAGGGGGGAGCTCCTACAATGAGCAGTTCTTC. This translates into CAITSGGSSYNEQFF.

This clone was seen just once. The genes are TRBV30 and TRBJ1-2; D remains unclear. Trimming removed 2 bases at V and 2 bases at J, with 9 bases between. CDR1 and CDR2 (germline): GTSNPN, SVGIG (reference sequence). The CDR3 consists of 13 residues. The CDR3 spells CAWSKTENYGYTF. CDR3 DNA: TGTGCCTGGAGTAAAACCGAAAACTATGGCTACACCTTC.

The gene calls are TRBV28 and TRBJ2-3; TRBD2 agrees at 10 bases. The CDR3 is 20 residues long. From germline, CDR1 is MDHEN and CDR2 SYDVKM. Trimming removed 7 bases from V and 4 bases from J; junction bases left unmatched: 23. CDR3 DNA sequence: TGTGCCAGCACCTTTACGGGACTAGCGAACCAAAAGGGGCGCTCAGATACGCAGTATTTT. Translating gives CASTFTGLANQKGRSDTQYF.

Only a few counts were recorded for this clone. This chain joins TRBV30 and TRBJ2-7, with 10 bases that match TRBD2. Germline lookup yields CDR1 GTSNPN and CDR2 SVGIG (reference sequence). V gave up 0 bases and J gave up 5 bases; unmatched junction bases: 4. The CDR3 length is 14 residues. The CDR3 spells CAWSVTSGAHEQYF. CDR3 bases: TGTGCCTGGAGTGTAACTAGCGGGGCCCACGAGCAGTACTTC.

The CDR3 DNA sequence: TGTGCCTGGAGTTTTGGGGGGAACACTGAAGCTTTCTTT. Amino acid sequence: CAWSFGGNTEAFF. The chain couples TRBV30 to TRBJ1-1; weak D call: TRBD1 (5 bases). The CDR3 extends over 13 amino acids. Germline lookup yields CDR1 GTSNPN and CDR2 SVGIG (reference sequence). Between the trimmed V and J ends, which lost 2 bases and 1 base, there was a span of 8 bases.

The chain links TRBV4-1 to TRBJ2-2; no clear D. The CDR3 is made up of 13 amino acids. The germline V gene encodes CDR1 MGHRA and CDR2 YSYEKL. V was clipped by 6 bases and J by 4 bases, with 9 bases between them. Written as DNA, the CDR3 is TGCGCCAGCAGGTCGGCTGGCACCGGGGAGCTGTTTTTT. It translates to CASRSAGTGELFF.

The chain carries TRBV23-1 and TRBJ1-3, with a tentative D call TRBD1 (5 bases). TRBV23-1 is assigned to the ORF class and has an uncertain function. This CDR3 contains 16 residues. V lost 3 bases and J lost 0, with 12 bases in between. The CDR3 region has the DNA TGCGCCAGCAGTCACACGGGGCAACTCTCTGGAAACACCATATATTTT. This encodes CASSHTGQLSGNTIYF.

V and J are TRBV9 and TRBJ1-2; D ambiguous. Deletions cut 4 bases from V and 3 bases from J, with 13 bases between. Germline CDR1 and CDR2: SGDLS and YYNGEE. CDR3 size: 14 residues. The CDR3 loop reads CASSKWGWDYGYTF. The CDR3 DNA reads TGTGCCAGCAGCAAGTGGGGTTGGGACTATGGCTACACCTTC.

This clone was found a few times. The DNA of the CDR3 is TGTGCCAGCAGCTTAGTTCTGGGGGAAGCATCTTACGAGCAGTACTTC. It codes for CASSLVLGEASYEQYF. The chain uses TRBV7-9 and TRBJ2-7, with D possibly being TRBD1 or TRBD2 (5 bases each). V dropped 1 base and J dropped 4 bases, with 17 bases sitting between them. Germline values: CDR1 SEHNR, CDR2 FQNEAQ (reference sequence). This CDR3 spans 16 amino acids.

The gene calls are TRBV7-9 and TRBJ2-5; 8 bases align to TRBD2. This CDR3 is built from 16 residues. Germline V CDR1 and CDR2: SEHNR, FQNEAQ (reference sequence). J gave up 4 bases and V 6 bases, and 13 bases lay outside the gene matches. The DNA for the CDR3 is TGTGCCAGCAGGGGCGGGGCGAGCGGGGGAACAGAGACCCAGTACTTC. This sequence encodes CASRGGASGGTETQYF.

This clone turned up a few times. The chain employs TRBV27 and TRBJ1-1; D uncertain. The ends were cut back, 6 bases at V and 11 bases at J, with 13 bases in the middle. CDR3 length: 11 residues. Germline CDR1 reads MNHEY; CDR2 reads SMNVEV (reference sequence). This chain's CDR3 is CASSSGRVAFF. CDR3 nucleotides: TGTGCCAGCAGCTCCGGGAGGGTGGCTTTCTTT.

This clone was seen more than once but under ten times. V and J are TRBV19 and TRBJ2-3; perhaps TRBD2 as D (7 bases). This CDR3 comprises 15 residues. The ends were cut back, 5 bases at V and 2 bases at J, with 14 bases in the middle. Germline loops: CDR1 LNHDA, CDR2 SQIVND (reference sequence). CDR3 protein: CASSPFGGLTDTQYF. In DNA, the CDR3 is TGTGCCAGTAGTCCGTTCGGGGGGCTCACAGATACGCAGTATTTT.

The CDR3 is CASSQFGLDRSSYEQYF. In DNA form, the CDR3 reads TGTGCCAGCAGCCAATTTGGGTTGGACAGGAGCTCCTACGAGCAGTACTTC. The chain is built from TRBV14 and TRBJ2-5; TRBD1 aligns across 7 bases. Matching the DNA end better, TRBJ2-7 makes the J call doubtful. The germline V gene encodes CDR1 SGHDN and CDR2 FVKESK. This CDR3 is built from 17 residues.

The chain uses TRBV28 and TRBJ1-2; D unresolved. V gave up 2 bases and J gave up 7 bases, with 8 bases separating them. Germline V gives CDR1 MDHEN, CDR2 SYDVKM. The CDR3 extends over 12 amino acids. The CDR3 loop reads CASSLKWVGYTF. CDR3 sequence (DNA): TGTGCCAGCAGTTTAAAGTGGGTTGGCTACACCTTC.